The clone carrying this T cell receptor beta chain was counted between two and nine times. The sample originates from a study of T-cell reconstitution after alpha-beta-depleted transplantation in children. The V and J ends lost 4 bases and 2 bases respectively, with 14 bases between them. The CDR3 loop spans 15 amino acids. Germline CDR1 and CDR2: SGDLS and YYNGEE. A library of TCRbeta sequences, prepared with unique molecular identifiers, was generated. Each CDR3 protein is one row after TCRdb ran MiXCR on the PCR reads. The repertoire holds approximately 400,000 distinct CDR3 sequences, with roughly 11% as singletons.

The sample consisted of PBMCs from the stem cell graft donor, taken from the stem cell graft. The origin of this receptor is a human donor who donated a stem cell graft to a child with acute myeloid leukemia. The chain has TRBV9 and TRBJ2-3; D is undetermined. The CDR3 DNA sequence: TGTGCCAGCAGCCCACCTAGTTCCCCCACAGATACGCAGTATTTT. Translation: CASSPPSSPTDTQYF. Supplemented by reference TRBV9 and TRBJ2-3, the full variable domain reads DSGVTQTPKHLITATGQRVTLRCSPRSGDLSVYWYQQSLDQGLQFLIQYYNGEERAKGNILERFSAQQFPDLHSELNLSSLELGDSALYFCASSPPSSPTDTQYFGPGTRLTVL.